These 27 T cell receptor beta chains came from one sample sequenced in a study of blood T cell repertoires in COVID-19. Clones were sequenced by immunoSEQ multiplex PCR, and TCRdb holds only the in-frame ones, with some missing. The sample has more than 85,000 clones; about 85% are singletons. Sequenced: peripheral blood. The receptor set was obtained from a man aged 45-65 years with acute or convalescent COVID-19.

This sequence joins TRBV7-2 and TRBJ2-2; D is unclear. The CDR3 runs to 14 residues. The germline CDR1 and CDR2 sequences are SGHTA and FQGNSA. Trimming pared 3 bases from V and 7 bases from J, leaving 12 bases between. CDR3 residues: CASSFSSNVGELFF. The CDR3, as DNA: TGTGCCAGCAGCTTTAGCTCAAATGTCGGGGAGCTGTTTTTT.

The chain combines TRBV28 with TRBJ2-2; TRBD1 matches at 10 bases. V shed 10 bases, J shed 4 bases, and the junction held 6 bases outside the gene matches. The length of the CDR3 is 14 residues. The germline V gene encodes CDR1 MDHEN and CDR2 SYDVKM. The CDR3: CATLRDRGTGELFF. Written as DNA, the CDR3 is TGTGCCACCCTCCGGGACAGGGGCACCGGGGAGCTGTTTTTT.

This clone was seen only once. The chain carries TRBV7-6 and TRBJ2-7; 7 bases fit TRBD1. CDR3 length: 14 residues. Germline values: CDR1 SGHVS, CDR2 FNYEAQ. The V segment lost 0 bases and the J segment 6 bases; nucleotides outside the gene matches: 5. For the CDR3, the DNA is TGTGCCAGCAGCTTAGCGTCGGCAGGGGGCGAGCAGTACTTC. Its protein is CASSLASAGGEQYF.

The rearrangement joins TRBV9 to TRBJ1-2, with a tentative D call TRBD1 (6 bases). Between the trimmed V and J ends, which lost 0 bases and 3 bases, there was a span of 12 bases. The CDR3 sequence is 15 residues long. In germline, CDR1 is SGDLS, CDR2 YYNGEE. The CDR3 sequence: CASSVALTGDYGYTF. The CDR3 DNA is TGTGCCAGCAGCGTAGCCCTGACAGGAGACTATGGCTACACCTTC.

The chain couples TRBV25-1 to TRBJ2-1, with TRBD2 matching over 10 bases. CDR1 is MGHDK, CDR2 SYGVNS, per germline. CDR3 length equals 16 residues. J lost 7 bases, V lost 4 bases, and 10 bases had no gene match. This CDR3 is CASSALLAGKGNEQFF. The CDR3 coding sequence is TGTGCCAGCAGTGCCCTACTAGCGGGAAAAGGGAATGAGCAGTTCTTC.

V usage is TRBV6-5 and J usage is TRBJ1-4; 12 positions agree with TRBD1. V gave up 5 bases and J gave up 8 bases; unmatched junction bases: 3. Germline assignment: CDR1 MNHEY and CDR2 SVGAGI. This CDR3 is 14 amino acids long. CDR3 coding DNA: TGTGCCAGCAGTCCCGGGACAGGGGGCGAAAAACTGTTTTTT. This sequence encodes CASSPGTGGEKLFF.

The J gene is TRBJ2-7, the V gene TRBV11-3, with TRBD1 matching 7 bases. The J segment lost 2 bases and the V segment lost 5 bases, leaving 12 bases of the junction unmatched. The CDR3 runs to 16 residues. Per the germline V gene, CDR1 is SGHNT and CDR2 is YENEEA. The CDR3 is CASSVRPGTVTYEQYF. In DNA form, the CDR3 reads TGTGCCAGCAGCGTAAGGCCGGGGACAGTTACCTACGAGCAGTACTTC.

This clone was observed once. Other nucleotide sequences in the sample specify the same CDR3. V gene TRBV5-1 combines with J gene TRBJ2-7; TRBD1 matches at 11 bases. J lost 5 bases, V lost 3 bases, and 10 bases had no gene match. CDR1 SGHRS and CDR2 YFSETQ come from the germline V gene. The CDR3 covers 16 residues. CDR3 loop: CASSSGPGQGGDEQYF. CDR3 bases: TGCGCCAGCAGCTCGGGTCCGGGACAGGGGGGAGACGAGCAGTACTTC.

The chain uses TRBV2 and TRBJ1-2; 9 bases line up with TRBD1. With 3 bases clipped from V and 3 bases from J, the junction kept 5 bases outside the gene matches. This CDR3 region has 15 residues. The germline CDR1 and CDR2 sequences are SNHLY and FYNNEI. The CDR3 DNA sequence: TGTGCCAGCAGTGAGGGACAGGGACCCTACTATGGCTACACCTTC. Translating it yields CASSEGQGPYYGYTF. The full variable domain, in which reference TRBV2 and TRBJ1-2 provide the parts outside the CDR3, is EPEVTQTPSHQVTQMGQEVILRCVPISNHLYFYWYRQILGQKVEFLVSFYNNEISEKSEIFDDQFSVERPDGSNFTLKIRSTKLEDSAMYFCASSEGQGPYYGYTFGSGTRLTVV.

The V call is TRBV6-5, the J call TRBJ1-1; TRBD1 matches 9 bases. Per the germline V gene, CDR1 is MNHEY and CDR2 is SVGAGI. The V segment lost 7 bases and the J segment 6 bases; nucleotides outside the gene matches: 6. The CDR3 is made up of 13 amino acids. The CDR3 DNA reads TGTGCCAGCAACCCGGACAGGGGAGCTGAAGCTTTCTTT. Amino acids: CASNPDRGAEAFF.

V usage is TRBV7-3 and J usage is TRBJ2-7; 7 positions agree with TRBD1. The CDR3 totals 14 residues. Germline V gives CDR1 SGHTA, CDR2 FQGTGA. Trimming took 1 base from V and 6 from J; bases not matched to a gene: 6. CDR3 in amino acids: CASSLRGPGGEQYF. The CDR3 nucleotides read TGTGCCAGCAGCTTAAGGGGCCCAGGGGGCGAGCAGTACTTC.

The V and J genes are TRBV6-5 and TRBJ2-7, with 7 bases aligning to TRBD1. This CDR3 has 14 residues. V lost 0 bases and J lost 4; bases outside the gene matches: 3. Germline V gene sequence: CDR1 MNHEY, CDR2 SVGAGI. CDR3 nucleotides: TGTGCCAGCAGTTACTCGCAGGGGGTTTACGAGCAGTACTTC. Its translation is CASSYSQGVYEQYF.

The chain joins TRBV5-1 to TRBJ1-1, with D possibly being TRBD1 (5 bases). The germline gives CDR1 SGHRS, CDR2 YFSETQ. This CDR3 contains 16 residues. V dropped 2 bases and J dropped 1 base, with 15 bases sitting between them. CDR3 sequence (DNA): TGCGCCAGCAGCTTTATGTTCCCCGGACAGAACACTGAAGCTTTCTTT. Translated: CASSFMFPGQNTEAFF. Filled out from reference TRBV5-1 and TRBJ1-1, the complete variable domain reads KAGVTQTPRYLIKTRGQQVTLSCSPISGHRSVSWYQQTPGQGLQFLFEYFSETQRNKGNFPGRFSGRQFSNSRSEMNVSTLELGDSALYLCASSFMFPGQNTEAFFGQGTRLTVV.

This chain joins TRBV19 and TRBJ1-2; D ambiguous. Trimming left V 5 bases short and J 7 bases short, with 14 bases between. CDR1 and CDR2 from the germline V gene are LNHDA and SQIVND (reference sequence). The CDR3 sequence is 13 residues long. Here the CDR3 DNA reads TGTGCCAGTAGTTTTATCGCAATCGGTGGCTACACCTTC. Its protein is CASSFIAIGGYTF.

The CDR3 coding sequence is TGTGCCAGCAGTTACTCGTACAGGGATTATGGCTACACCTTC. Its translation: CASSYSYRDYGYTF. The rearrangement uses TRBV6-5 and TRBJ1-2, with a possible D match to TRBD1 (6 bases). The germline CDR1 and CDR2 sequences are MNHEY and SVGAGI. Trimming removed 0 bases from V and 5 bases from J, with 10 bases in between. This CDR3 comprises 14 residues.

This rearrangement joins TRBV27 to TRBJ2-1, with 9 bases lining up with TRBD1. Germline CDR1 MNHEY, CDR2 SMNVEV (reference sequence). The V segment lost 8 bases and the J segment 8 bases; nucleotides outside the gene matches: 10. The CDR3 loop spans 14 amino acids. The CDR3 sequence is CASAWGDRVHEQFF. The DNA for the CDR3 is TGTGCCAGCGCATGGGGGGACAGGGTCCATGAGCAGTTCTTC.

The J gene is TRBJ2-3, the V gene TRBV2; tentatively, D is TRBD2 (7 bases). Deletions cut 2 bases from V and 4 bases from J, with 13 bases between. The CDR3 is 15 amino acids. The germline V gene encodes CDR1 SNHLY and CDR2 FYNNEI. The CDR3, as DNA: TGTGCCAGCAGTGAATCGGGGGGCGTCGCAGATACGCAGTATTTT. This codes for CASSESGGVADTQYF.

There are a few counts of this clone. The rearrangement uses TRBV2 and TRBJ1-2, with D perhaps matching TRBD1 (6 bases). This CDR3 has 13 amino acids. CDR1 and CDR2 (germline): SNHLY, FYNNEI. V was pared by 6 bases and J by 6 bases, with 14 bases between. The CDR3 DNA is TGTGCCAGCAGCACAGGGTTGGGGAATGGCTACACCTTC. Translation: CASSTGLGNGYTF.

This chain joins TRBV15 and TRBJ1-3; D is possibly TRBD1 (6 bases). Germline CDR1 and CDR2: LNHNV and YYDKDF (reference sequence). This CDR3 is built from 16 residues. The ends were cut back, 7 bases at V and 0 bases at J, with 16 bases in the middle. CDR3 DNA sequence: TGTGCCACCAACAGGGACTACTCTAGCTCTGGAAACACCATATATTTT. Translating it yields CATNRDYSSSGNTIYF.

The chain couples TRBV30 to TRBJ1-4; D might be TRBD1 (6 bases). The CDR3 contains 14 residues. V gave up 3 bases and J gave up 8 bases, with 16 bases separating them. Per the germline V gene, CDR1 is GTSNPN and CDR2 is SVGIG (reference sequence). The CDR3 sequence: CAWRDSPQWEKLFF. CDR3 nucleotide sequence: TGTGCCTGGAGGGACAGCCCCCAATGGGAAAAACTGTTTTTT. Full variable domain (rest looked up from reference TRBV30 and TRBJ1-4): SQTIHQWPATLVQPVGSPLSLECTVEGTSNPNLYWYRQAAGRGLQLLFYSVGIGQISSEVPQNLSASRPQDRQFILSSKKLLLSDSGFYLCAWRDSPQWEKLFFGSGTQLSVL.

Worth noting for this clone: Other DNA sequences in this specimen translate into the identical CDR3. This rearrangement joins TRBV20-1 to TRBJ2-7; D remains unclear. V dropped 5 bases and J dropped 2 bases, with 7 bases sitting between them. CDR1 is DFQATT, CDR2 SNEGSKA, per germline (reference sequence). The CDR3 is 11 amino acids. CDR3 sequence: CSALEAYEQYF. CDR3 nucleotide sequence: TGCAGTGCTTTAGAGGCCTACGAGCAGTACTTC.

The CDR3 loop reads CAIATRGIGTEAFF. The CDR3 DNA is TGTGCCATTGCGACTCGGGGAATTGGGACTGAAGCTTTCTTT. V usage is TRBV10-3 and J usage is TRBJ1-1; no clear D. Trimming pared 9 bases from V and 5 bases from J, leaving 19 bases between. This CDR3 contains 14 residues. Per the germline V gene, CDR1 is ENHRY and CDR2 is SYGVKD.

The chain is built from TRBV10-3 and TRBJ2-7, with 7 bases aligning to TRBD1. Germline lookup yields CDR1 ENHRY and CDR2 SYGVKD. The CDR3 contains 15 residues. The V gene end was trimmed by 2 bases and the J gene end by 2 bases; junction bases not matched to a gene: 6. DNA for the CDR3: TGTGCCATCAGTGAGACGAGGGGGCCAACCTACGAGCAGTACTTC. Translating gives CAISETRGPTYEQYF.

The V and J genes are TRBV11-2 and TRBJ1-5, with 7 bases identical to TRBD1. V shed 3 bases, J shed 2 bases, and the junction held 7 bases outside the gene matches. Germline CDR1 SGHAT, CDR2 FQNNGV. This CDR3 spans 16 amino acids. The CDR3, as DNA: TGTGCCAGCAGCTTGGGACAGACCGTTGGCAATCAGCCCCAGCATTTT. Amino acid sequence: CASSLGQTVGNQPQHF.

The J gene is TRBJ1-6, the V gene TRBV21-1. TRBV21-1 is marked as a pseudogene. The length of the CDR3 is 12 residues. DNA of the CDR3: TGTAGGGCCGGGGTGGAAAATTCACCCCTCCACTTT. Its protein product is CRAGVENSPLHF.

This clone was seen once. The CDR3 nucleotides are TGCAGCGTTGAGAATGGGGGCGGCCAGCCCCAGCATTTT. This gives the protein CSVENGGGQPQHF. The chain uses TRBV29-1 and TRBJ1-5; maybe TRBD1 (6 bases). CDR1 and CDR2 (germline): SQVTM, ANQGSEA. Trimming removed 3 bases from V and 7 bases from J, with 13 bases in between. The CDR3 runs 13 residues.

V and J are TRBV7-2 and TRBJ2-1; tentative D call: TRBD1 (5 bases). V was cut by 2 bases and J by 5 bases, with 10 bases left in between. The CDR3 contains 14 residues. Germline lookup yields CDR1 SGHTA and CDR2 FQGNSA. The CDR3 spells CASSLWQGNNEQFF. Here the CDR3 DNA reads TGTGCCAGCAGCTTATGGCAGGGCAACAATGAGCAGTTCTTC.